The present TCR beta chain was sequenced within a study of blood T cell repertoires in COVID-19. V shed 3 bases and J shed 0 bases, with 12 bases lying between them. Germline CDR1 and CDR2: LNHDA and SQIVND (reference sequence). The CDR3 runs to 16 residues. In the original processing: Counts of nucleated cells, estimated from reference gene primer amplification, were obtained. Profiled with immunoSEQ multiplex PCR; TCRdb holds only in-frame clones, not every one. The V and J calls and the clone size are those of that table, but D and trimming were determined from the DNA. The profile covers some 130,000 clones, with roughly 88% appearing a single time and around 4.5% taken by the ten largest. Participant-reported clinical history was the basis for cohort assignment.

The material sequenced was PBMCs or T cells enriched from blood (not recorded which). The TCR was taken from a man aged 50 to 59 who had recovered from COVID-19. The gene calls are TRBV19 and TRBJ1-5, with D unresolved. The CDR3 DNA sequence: TGTGCCAGTAGTATCGGTTTCCTTTTTAGCAATCAGCCCCAGCATTTT. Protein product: CASSIGFLFSNQPQHF.